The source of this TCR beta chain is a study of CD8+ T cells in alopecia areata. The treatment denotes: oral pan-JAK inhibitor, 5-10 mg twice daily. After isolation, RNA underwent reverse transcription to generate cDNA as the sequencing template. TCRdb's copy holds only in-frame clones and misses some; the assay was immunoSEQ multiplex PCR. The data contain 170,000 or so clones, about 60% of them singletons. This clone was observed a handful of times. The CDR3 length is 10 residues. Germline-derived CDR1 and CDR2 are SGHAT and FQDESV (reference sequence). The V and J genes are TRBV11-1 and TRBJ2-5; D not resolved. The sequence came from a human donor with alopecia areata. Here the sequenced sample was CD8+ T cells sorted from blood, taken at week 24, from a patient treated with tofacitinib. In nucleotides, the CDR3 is TGTCCCCGCTACCAAGAGACCCAGTACTTC. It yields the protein CPRYQETQYF. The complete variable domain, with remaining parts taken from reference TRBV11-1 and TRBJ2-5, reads EAEVAQSPRYKITEKSQAVAFWCDPISGHATLYWYRQILGQGPELLVQFQDESVVDDSQLPKDRFSAERLKGVDSTLKIQPAELGDSAMYLCPRYQETQYFGPGTRLLVL.